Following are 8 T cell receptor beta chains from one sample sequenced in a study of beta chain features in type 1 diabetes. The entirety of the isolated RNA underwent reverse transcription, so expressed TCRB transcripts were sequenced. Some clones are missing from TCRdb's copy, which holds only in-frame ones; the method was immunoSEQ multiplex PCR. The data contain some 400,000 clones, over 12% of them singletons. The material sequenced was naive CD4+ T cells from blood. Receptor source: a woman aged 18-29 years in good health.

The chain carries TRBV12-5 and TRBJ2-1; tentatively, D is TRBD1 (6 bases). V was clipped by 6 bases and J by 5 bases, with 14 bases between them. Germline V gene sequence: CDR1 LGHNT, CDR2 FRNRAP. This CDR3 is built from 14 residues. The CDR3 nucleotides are TGTGCTAGTGGCGAGGGACAATTAAACAATGAGCAGTTCTTC. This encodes CASGEGQLNNEQFF.

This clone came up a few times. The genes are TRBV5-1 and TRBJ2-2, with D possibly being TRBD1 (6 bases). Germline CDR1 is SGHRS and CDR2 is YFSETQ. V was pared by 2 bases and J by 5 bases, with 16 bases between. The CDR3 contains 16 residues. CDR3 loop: CASSFSSGVRTGELFF. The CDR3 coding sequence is TGCGCCAGCAGCTTTAGTTCAGGGGTGAGGACCGGGGAGCTGTTTTTT.

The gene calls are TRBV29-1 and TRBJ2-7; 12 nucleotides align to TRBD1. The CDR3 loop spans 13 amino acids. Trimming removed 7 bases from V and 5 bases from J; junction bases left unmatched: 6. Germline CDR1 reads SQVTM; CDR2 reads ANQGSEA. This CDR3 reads CSAPGQGAHEQYF. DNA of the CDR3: TGCAGCGCCCCGGGACAGGGGGCCCACGAGCAGTACTTC.

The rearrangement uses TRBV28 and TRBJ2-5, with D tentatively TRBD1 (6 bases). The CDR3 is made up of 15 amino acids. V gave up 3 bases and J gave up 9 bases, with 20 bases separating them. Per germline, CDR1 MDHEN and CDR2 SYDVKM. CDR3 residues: CASSLSTGAPLAQYF. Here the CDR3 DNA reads TGTGCCAGCAGTTTGTCGACAGGCGCGCCGTTGGCCCAGTACTTC.

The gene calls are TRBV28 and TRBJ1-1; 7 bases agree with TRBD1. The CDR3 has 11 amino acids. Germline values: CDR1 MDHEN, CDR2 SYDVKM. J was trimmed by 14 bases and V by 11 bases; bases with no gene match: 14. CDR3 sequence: CAHALRGQSFF. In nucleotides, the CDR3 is TGTGCCCATGCCCTAAGGGGACAGTCCTTCTTT.

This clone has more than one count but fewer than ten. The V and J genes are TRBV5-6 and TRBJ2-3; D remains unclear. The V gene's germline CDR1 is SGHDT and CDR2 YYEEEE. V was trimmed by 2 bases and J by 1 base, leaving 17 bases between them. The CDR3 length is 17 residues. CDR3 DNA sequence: TGTGCCAGCAGCTTTAGAGGAAAGGTCTGGGGCACAGATACGCAGTATTTT. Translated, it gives CASSFRGKVWGTDTQYF.

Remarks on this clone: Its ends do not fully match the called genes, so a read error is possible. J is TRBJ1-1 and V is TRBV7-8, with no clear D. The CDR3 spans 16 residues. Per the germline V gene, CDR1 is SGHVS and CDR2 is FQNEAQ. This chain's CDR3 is CVSSSPQTSGNTEAFF. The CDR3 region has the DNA TGTGTCAGCAGCTCCCCACAAACCTCAGGGAACACTGAAGCTTTCTTT.

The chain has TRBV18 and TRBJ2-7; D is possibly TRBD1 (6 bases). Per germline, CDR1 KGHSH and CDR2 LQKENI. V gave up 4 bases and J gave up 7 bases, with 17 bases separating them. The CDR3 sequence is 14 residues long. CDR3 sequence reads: CASSLLQGPGEQYF. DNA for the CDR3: TGTGCCAGCTCACTTTTACAGGGTCCAGGTGAGCAGTACTTC.